A selection of T cell receptor beta chains follows, all from one sample in a study of graft-versus-host responses after intestinal transplantation. The data were produced by immunoSEQ multiplex PCR, yet TCRdb's version contains in-frame clones alone and is incomplete. The data show 96,000 or so clones, approximately 90% seen once. These receptors have no known antigen. The sample here was unstimulated CD4+ T cells sorted from spleen or lymph node cells, taken before intestinal transplant. The receptors were gathered from a human donor who received an intestinal transplant. CDR3s include the opening cysteine and the closing phenylalanine or tryptophan.

j_call | v_call | cdr3_aa
TRBJ2-1 | TRBV19 | CASSPLAGDLREQFF
TRBJ1-1 | TRBV2 | CASIKNRVTEAFF
TRBJ2-5 | TRBV6-5 | CASSTGAPYQETQYF
TRBJ2-1 | TRBV7-2 | CASSFRGVISNEQFF
TRBJ1-4 | TRBV30 | CAWKTGIFEDEKLFF
TRBJ1-4 | TRBV5-4 | CASSLTSLNRETNEKLFF
TRBJ2-3 | TRBV5-1 | CASSLGRLAGDTDTQYF
TRBJ1-1 | TRBV6-6 | CASRTRQLNTEAFF
TRBJ1-1 | TRBV15 | CATSRKPGQGKNTEAFF
TRBJ2-3 | TRBV9 | CASSVETSGRGMDTQYF
TRBJ1-1 | TRBV30 | CAWSVHRTQGWNTEAFF
TRBJ1-5 | TRBV15 | CATSSGRGFGSNQPQHF
TRBJ1-4 | TRBV19 | CASSTSPGWNEKLFF
TRBJ2-1 | TRBV7-9 | CASSLVQVPGYNEQFF
TRBJ2-5 | TRBV4-1 | CASSLTDREETQYF
TRBJ2-7 | TRBV10-3 | CASGPGTGGFYEQYF
TRBJ2-5 | TRBV19 | CASSISFQETQYF
TRBJ1-6 | TRBV6-6 | CASSQGSSPLHF
TRBJ1-2 | TRBV5-6 | CASRTGRAGYTF
TRBJ2-3 | TRBV9 | CASSSQGSGGPGDTQYF
TRBJ2-3 | TRBV9 | CASSVGIDTDTQYF
TRBJ2-7 | TRBV7-9 | CASSARQGMDEQYF
TRBJ2-3 | TRBV5-1 | CASSLASGEGGDTQYF
TRBJ2-2 | TRBV5-4 | CASRSGTGSTGELFF
TRBJ2-2 | TRBV5-1 | CASSPLPLAGGGTGELFF
TRBJ2-7 | TRBV7-8 | CASSLDGGVYEQYF
TRBJ2-1 | TRBV30 | CAWNIGAGGHEQFF
TRBJ1-5 | TRBV15 | CATSRDPPQPQHF
TRBJ1-1 | TRBV6-5 | CASSRWRGGEAFF
TRBJ1-6 | TRBV6-1 | CASLKGAFKPLHF
TRBJ2-7 | TRBV7-3 | CASSLTSGGSYEQYF
TRBJ1-6 | TRBV4-1 | CASSQGKTDRDYNSPLHF
TRBJ2-7 | TRBV11-3 | CANSMEGGGSYEQYF
TRBJ2-6 | TRBV5-1 | CASSYRDTSHSGANVLTF
TRBJ2-7 | TRBV28 | CASSGYLGGRNEQYF
TRBJ1-1 | TRBV7-6 | CASSLQGTNTEAFF
TRBJ1-2 | TRBV6-5 | CASRPSTGMSYGYTF
TRBJ1-3 | TRBV18 | CASSHLPGQARNTIYF
TRBJ2-3 | TRBV6-1 | CASSLAGEDTQYF
TRBJ1-1 | TRBV30 | CAWRPGGNTEAFF
TRBJ2-7 | TRBV5-6 | CASSLKTGVEQYF
TRBJ2-7 | TRBV5-1 | CASSLEGQTYEQYF
TRBJ2-5 | TRBV9 | CASSVDRGGETQYF
TRBJ2-7 | TRBV19 | CASSKRTGYSYEQYF
TRBJ1-2 | TRBV2 | CATTRDRGNYYGYTF
TRBJ1-1 | TRBV6-6 | CASSSINTEAFF
TRBJ2-7 | TRBV6-1 | CASRPGTGGYEQYF
TRBJ2-1 | TRBV30 | CAWSEGTSGGNEQFF
TRBJ1-2 | TRBV28 | CASTQTGGGYTF
TRBJ2-7 | TRBV19 | CASSILFGTREHYEQYF
TRBJ2-7 | TRBV10-3 | CAISEGAKGEQYF
TRBJ2-2 | TRBV5-1 | CASSLSTGELFF
TRBJ1-6 | TRBV30 | CAWSARVSDNSPLHF